A selection of T cell receptor beta chains follows, all from one sample in a study of T cells in Graves' hyperthyroidism and ophthalmopathy. TCRdb analysed the multiplex PCR reads with MiXCR anew, one entry per CDR3 protein. This sample carries some 560,000 distinct CDR3 sequences, approximately 14% of them seen once, and the ten largest clones take about 14%. What was sequenced was blood. Receptors were obtained from a middle-aged woman with Graves' hyperthyroidism. Each CDR3 is given with its conserved first and last residue. D genes are given only for firm matches. A row's size may be missing; if present it is once, few, many or a size class.

abundance	d_gene	v_gene	j_gene	CDR3aa	CDR3nt
few	NA	TRBV2	TRBJ2-6	CASSDLVSAGANVLTF	TGTGCCAGCAGTGATTTGGTGTCAGCTGGGGCCAACGTCCTGACTTTC
many	TRBD1	TRBV6-1	TRBJ1-1	CASRRRQGSYTEAFF	TGTGCCAGCAGGAGACGACAGGGTTCGTACACTGAAGCTTTCTTT
NA	NA	TRBV12-5	TRBJ2-1	CASGRDRNQKGDEQFF	TGTGCTAGTGGTAGAGACAGGAATCAGAAAGGAGATGAGCAGTTCTTC
few	TRBD1	TRBV6-2/TRBV6-3	TRBJ1-5	CASSRDRLGNQPQHF	TGTGCCAGCAGTCGGGACAGGTTGGGCAATCAGCCCCAGCATTTT
many	NA	TRBV24-1	TRBJ1-1	CATSDRAGSQTFF	TGTGCCACCAGTGATCGGGCCGGCAGTCAGACTTTCTTT
many	TRBD1	TRBV7-8	TRBJ1-5	CASSLGDRNQPQHF	TGTGCCAGCAGCTTAGGGGACAGGAATCAGCCCCAGCATTTT
many	NA	TRBV15	TRBJ2-2	CATSRDLASVLTGELFF	TGTGCCACCAGCAGAGATCTGGCTAGCGTCCTCACCGGGGAGCTGTTTTTT
NA	NA	TRBV5-8	TRBJ1-4	CASSLSGSREKLFF	TGTGCCAGCAGCTTATCAGGAAGCCGCGAAAAACTGTTTTTT
many	NA	TRBV3-1	TRBJ1-4	CASSQEGSINEKLFF	TGTGCCAGCAGCCAAGAGGGGTCCATTAATGAAAAACTGTTTTTT
NA	TRBD1	TRBV25-1	TRBJ1-6	CASSGGTGVHSPLHF	TGTGCCAGCAGTGGAGGGACAGGGGTCCATTCACCCCTCCACTTT
few	NA	TRBV29-1	TRBJ1-2	CSVELLSNYGYTF	TGCAGCGTTGAGTTGCTCAGTAACTATGGCTACACCTTC
NA	NA	TRBV20-1	TRBJ1-6	CSAKGTEYNSPLHF	TGCAGTGCTAAAGGAACTGAGTATAATTCACCCCTCCACTTT
many	NA	TRBV20-1	TRBJ1-1	CSARGGADTEAFF	TGCAGTGCTAGAGGAGGGGCGGACACTGAAGCTTTCTTT
many	TRBD2	TRBV6-4	TRBJ2-1	CASSESSVVVAGVEQFF	TGTGCCAGCAGTGAGAGTTCTGTGGTTGTAGCGGGAGTTGAGCAGTTCTTC
many	TRBD2	TRBV15	TRBJ2-3	CATSGRGLGRGTQYF	TGTGCCACCAGCGGGAGAGGTCTTGGGAGGGGTACGCAGTATTTT
few	NA	TRBV20-1	TRBJ2-1	CSAGRLEQFF	TGCAGTGCTGGAAGACTAGAGCAGTTCTTC
many	TRBD2	TRBV28	TRBJ2-7	CASSLGLGGYVQYF	TGTGCCAGCAGTTTGGGACTAGGAGGCTACGTGCAGTACTTC
once	TRBD1	TRBV9	TRBJ1-3	CASRAGTAFGNTIYF	TGTGCCAGCAGGGCCGGGACAGCTTTTGGAAACACCATATATTTT
many	TRBD1	TRBV30	TRBJ2-5	CAWSGQGRETQYF	TGTGCCTGGAGTGGACAGGGACGAGAGACCCAGTACTTC
many	TRBD2	TRBV20-1	TRBJ2-3	CSADLAGGGNPDTQYF	TGCAGTGCTGACCTAGCGGGAGGGGGGAACCCAGATACGCAGTATTTT
many	TRBD1	TRBV28	TRBJ1-2	CASSPRTGKGDYGYTF	TGTGCCAGCAGTCCCAGGACAGGAAAGGGGGACTATGGCTACACCTTC
few	NA	TRBV2	TRBJ1-2	CASRYGAWYGYTF	TGTGCCAGCAGATATGGGGCTTGGTATGGCTACACCTTC
few	NA	TRBV20-1	TRBJ1-5	CSASVPGWGQPQHF	TGCAGTGCTAGTGTGCCGGGTTGGGGTCAGCCCCAGCATTTT
few	NA	TRBV6-1	TRBJ2-2	CASSTSISNTGELFF	TGTGCCAGCAGTACCAGTATATCAAACACCGGGGAGCTGTTTTTT
many	NA	TRBV9	TRBJ2-7	CASSPTSEGPGYEQYF	TGTGCCAGCAGCCCAACCTCCGAGGGACCGGGATACGAGCAGTACTTC
many	NA	TRBV6-1	TRBJ2-3	CASGQGRSTDTQYF	TGTGCCAGCGGTCAGGGTCGGAGTACAGATACGCAGTATTTT
many	TRBD1	TRBV5-1	TRBJ2-2	CASSLGQGTGELFF	TGTGCCAGCAGCCTCGGACAGGGGACCGGGGAGCTGTTTTTT
NA	NA	TRBV25-1	TRBJ2-5	CASSSTGPGETQYF	TGTGCCAGCAGTAGTACCGGGCCTGGGGAGACCCAGTACTTC
many	NA	TRBV5-1	TRBJ1-1	CASSFPPVIPSMNTEAFF	TGCGCCAGCAGCTTTCCTCCAGTAATACCTTCCATGAACACTGAAGCTTTCTTT
few	TRBD1	TRBV12-3/TRBV12-4	TRBJ1-2	CASSLGTGNGYTF	TGTGCCAGCAGTTTAGGGACAGGGAATGGCTACACCTTC
many	NA	TRBV6-2/TRBV6-3	TRBJ1-1	CASSTQGPRTEAFF	TGTGCCAGCAGTACCCAGGGCCCCAGGACTGAAGCTTTCTTT
many	NA	TRBV7-9	TRBJ2-1	CASSLLVQYNEQFF	TGTGCCAGCAGCTTACTAGTCCAATACAATGAGCAGTTCTTC
many	NA	TRBV2	TRBJ2-1	CASSRDNEQFF	TGTGCCAGCAGTAGGGACAATGAGCAGTTCTTC
many	NA	TRBV20-1	TRBJ1-2	CSARGEQWSYGYTF	TGCAGTGCTAGAGGGGAACAGTGGAGCTATGGCTACACCTTC
many	NA	TRBV7-3	TRBJ1-1	CASSLGVLAEAFF	TGTGCCAGCAGCTTAGGGGTTCTCGCTGAAGCTTTCTTT
NA	TRBD2	TRBV14	TRBJ2-3	CASSQRASGTDTQYF	TGTGCCAGCAGCCAACGGGCTAGCGGGACAGATACGCAGTATTTT
many	TRBD1	TRBV30	TRBJ2-2	CAWSVTGGYTGELFF	TGTGCCTGGAGTGTAACAGGGGGCTATACCGGGGAGCTGTTTTTT
NA	TRBD2	TRBV19	TRBJ2-7	CASSIVASGTYEQYF	TGTGCCAGTAGTATAGTGGCTAGCGGGACCTACGAGCAGTACTTC
few	NA	TRBV6-1	TRBJ1-5	CASRGEARQPQHF	TGTGCCAGCAGAGGTGAGGCGCGGCAGCCCCAGCATTTT